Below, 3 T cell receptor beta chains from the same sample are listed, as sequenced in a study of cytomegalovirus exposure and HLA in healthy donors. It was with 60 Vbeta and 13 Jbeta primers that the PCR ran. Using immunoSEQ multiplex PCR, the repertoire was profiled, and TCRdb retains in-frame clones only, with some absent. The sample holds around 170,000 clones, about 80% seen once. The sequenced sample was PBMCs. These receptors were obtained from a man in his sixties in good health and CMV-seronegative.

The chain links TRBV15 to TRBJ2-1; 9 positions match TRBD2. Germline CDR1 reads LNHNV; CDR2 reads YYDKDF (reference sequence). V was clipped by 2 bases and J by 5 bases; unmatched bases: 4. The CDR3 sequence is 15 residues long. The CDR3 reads CATSRRLAANNEQFF. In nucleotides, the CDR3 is TGTGCCACCAGCAGACGACTAGCGGCAAACAATGAGCAGTTCTTC.

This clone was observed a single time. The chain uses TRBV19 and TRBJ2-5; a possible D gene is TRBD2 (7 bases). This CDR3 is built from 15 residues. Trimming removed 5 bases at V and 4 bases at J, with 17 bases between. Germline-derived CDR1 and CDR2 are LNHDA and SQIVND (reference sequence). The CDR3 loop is CASSPGGYPAETQYF. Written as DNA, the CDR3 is TGTGCCAGTAGTCCGGGGGGCTACCCGGCAGAGACCCAGTACTTC.

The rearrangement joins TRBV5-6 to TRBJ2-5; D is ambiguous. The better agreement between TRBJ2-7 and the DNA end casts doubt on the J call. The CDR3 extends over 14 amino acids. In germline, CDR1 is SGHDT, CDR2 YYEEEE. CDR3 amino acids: CASSFNSYSYEQYF. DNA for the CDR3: TGTGCCAGCAGCTTTAATAGCTACTCCTACGAGCAGTACTTC.